This entry features one T cell receptor (beta chain) sequence. The clone's antigen remains unknown. No clone much larger than this one lies a single base away; base qualities are absent. RNA was extracted with the RNeasy kit and roughly 0.5 to 1 ug was reverse transcribed using random hexamers. The immunoSEQ multiplex PCR assay, which covers 54 Vbeta and 13 Jbeta segments, was used to amplify TCR beta CDR3 regions. To correct PCR amplification bias, a synthetic template baseline was used for both primer optimization and computational correction. The original methods were these. Reads were annotated to V, D and J genes according to IMGT and were analyzed with immunoSEQ Analyzer, with only productive sequences retained. To calculate clonality, Shannon entropy was normalized by log2 of the number of productive unique sequences and then subtracted from one. For each patient and control, public and private clones were evaluated within the 100 most prevalent clones. A clone was defined as Susac-specific if it was absent from the healthy and MS cohorts, from some 1,100 published viral clones and from other ImmuneACCESS disease sequences. In TCRdb, the public reads were trimmed at Q25 with fastp and aligned with MiXCR, with productive beta chains retained. Each CDR3 protein appears once, grouped with its most common genes and DNA. These V and J calls derive from TCRdb rather than the authors' analysis. In this sample the table shows fewer than 350,000 distinct CDR3 sequences, about 88% of which occur a single time. The ten top clones hold around 0.18% of the sample.

Peripheral blood CD8+ and CD4+ T cells from healthy donors, Susac syndrome patients and multiple sclerosis patients were profiled by high-throughput TCR beta sequencing. The multiple sclerosis controls were treatment-naive patients whose relapsing-remitting disease, either stable or active, fulfilled the revised McDonald criteria. Bulk CD8+ and CD4+ T cells were purified by magnetic negative isolation, while CD8+ TEMRA cells were enriched using FACS. Blood was collected in EDTA tubes and processed within 24 hours, with PBMCs isolated through density gradient centrifugation. PBMCs intended for TCR sequencing were cryopreserved in liquid nitrogen and were subsequently thawed in a 37 degrees C water bath. A purity of at least 90% was achieved for sorted or isolated CD4+, CD8+ and CD8+ TEMRA cells. V is pruned by 5 bases and J by 1 base, leaving 4 bases of the junction without a gene match. The CDR3 numbers 15 residues from cysteine through phenylalanine. This entry keeps only the CDR3 DNA: 45 bases, framed from base 1.

These data belong to a study of CD8 T cells in Susac syndrome (dated by TCRdb to the late 2010s). As for the study more broadly: Whether CD8+ T cell activation and differentiation in Susac syndrome was antigen driven was tested using repertoire sequencing. The clonality of the CD8+ T cell repertoire was compared across around twelve healthy donors, about 14 Susac syndrome patients and around 15 multiple sclerosis patients.

The paper as a whole reports these results and caveats: The number of individuals in the TCR sequencing and HLA analysis was acknowledged as relatively small.

The TCR originated in a human donor with multiple sclerosis. Sample: CD8+ T cells from PBMCs. The chain is made from TRBV12-3 or TRBV12-4 and TRBJ2-2, with 7 bases in between that match TRBD1. Read as DNA, the sequence is TGTGCCAGCAGTACAGGGGCTATGAACACCGGGGAGCTGTTTTTT. Its product reads: CASSTGAMNTGELFF.